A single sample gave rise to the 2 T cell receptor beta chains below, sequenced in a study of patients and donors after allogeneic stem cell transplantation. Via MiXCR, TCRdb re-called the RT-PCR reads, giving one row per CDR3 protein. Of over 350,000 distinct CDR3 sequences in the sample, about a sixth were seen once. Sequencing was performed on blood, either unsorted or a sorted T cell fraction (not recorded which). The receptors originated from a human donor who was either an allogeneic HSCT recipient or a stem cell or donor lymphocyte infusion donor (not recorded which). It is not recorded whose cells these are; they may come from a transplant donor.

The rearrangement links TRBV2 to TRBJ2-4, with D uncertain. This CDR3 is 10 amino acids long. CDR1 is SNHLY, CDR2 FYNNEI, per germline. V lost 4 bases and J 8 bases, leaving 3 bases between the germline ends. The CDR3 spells CASSVHIQYF. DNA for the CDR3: TGTGCCAGCAGTGTGCACATTCAGTACTTC.

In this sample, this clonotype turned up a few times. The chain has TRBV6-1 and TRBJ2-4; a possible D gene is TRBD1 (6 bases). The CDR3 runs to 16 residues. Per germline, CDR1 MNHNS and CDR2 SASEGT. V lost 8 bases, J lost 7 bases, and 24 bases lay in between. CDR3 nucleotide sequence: TGTGCCAGCCTCCCCGACCGGGGAGCTCAGGGGAACATTCAGTACTTC. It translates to CASLPDRGAQGNIQYF.